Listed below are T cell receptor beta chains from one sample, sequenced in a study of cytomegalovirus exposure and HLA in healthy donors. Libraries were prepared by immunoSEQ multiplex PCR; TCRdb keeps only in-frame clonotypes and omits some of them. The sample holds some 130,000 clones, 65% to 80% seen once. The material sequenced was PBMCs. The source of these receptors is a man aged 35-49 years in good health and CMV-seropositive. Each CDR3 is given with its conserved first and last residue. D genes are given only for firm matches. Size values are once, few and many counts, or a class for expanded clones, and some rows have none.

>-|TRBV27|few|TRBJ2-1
CASSLISANSYNEQFF
TGTGCCAGCAGTTTAATTAGCGCCAACTCCTACAATGAGCAGTTCTTC
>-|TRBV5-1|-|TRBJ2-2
CASSLVQGGGTGELFF
TGCGCCAGCAGCTTGGTTCAGGGAGGGGGCACCGGGGAGCTGTTTTTT
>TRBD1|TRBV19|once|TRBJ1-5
CASSLQGREPQHF
TGTGCCAGTAGCCTACAGGGGCGAGAGCCCCAGCATTTT
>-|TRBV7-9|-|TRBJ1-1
CSSSPSGVVEAFF
TGTTCCAGCAGCCCCAGCGGAGTAGTTGAAGCTTTCTTT
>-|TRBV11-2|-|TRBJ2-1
CASSPLNEQFF
TGTGCCAGCAGCCCCCTCAATGAGCAGTTCTTC
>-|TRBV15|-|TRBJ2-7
CATSREQGSYEQYF
TGTGCCACCAGCAGAGAACAGGGATCGTACGAGCAGTACTTC
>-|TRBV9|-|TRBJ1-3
CASSVRGGNTIYF
TGTGCCAGCAGCGTCCGGGGAGGAAACACCATATATTTT
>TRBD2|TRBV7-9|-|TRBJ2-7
CASSLAAGGFYEQYF
TGTGCCAGCAGTTTAGCCGCGGGAGGGTTCTACGAGCAGTACTTC
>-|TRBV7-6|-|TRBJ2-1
CASSRQTYNEQFF
TGTGCCAGCAGTAGACAGACCTACAATGAGCAGTTCTTC
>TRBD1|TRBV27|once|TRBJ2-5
CASSPGTGGRQETQYF
TGTGCCAGCAGTCCCGGGACAGGGGGACGCCAAGAGACCCAGTACTTC
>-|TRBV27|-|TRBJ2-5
CASSDREGGKTQYF
TGTGCCAGCAGTGACAGGGAAGGGGGGAAGACCCAGTACTTC
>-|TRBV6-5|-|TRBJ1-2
CASRRVGHYGYTF
TGTGCCAGCAGGAGGGTCGGCCACTATGGCTACACCTTC
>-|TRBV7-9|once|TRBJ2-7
CASSRDTDPFPHF
TGTGCCAGCAGCCGGGACACCGACCCTTTCCCCCACTTC
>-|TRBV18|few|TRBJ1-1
CASSPAGTVLNTEAFF
TGTGCCAGCTCACCAGCAGGAACAGTGCTCAACACTGAAGCTTTCTTT
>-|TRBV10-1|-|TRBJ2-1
CASSDPGEGVNNEQFF
TGCGCCAGCAGTGACCCCGGAGAGGGTGTGAACAATGAGCAGTTCTTC
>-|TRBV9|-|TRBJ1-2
CASSSTGFGYTF
TGTGCCAGCAGCTCCACAGGGTTCGGCTACACCTTC
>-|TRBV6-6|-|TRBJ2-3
CASSYSISGDTQYF
TGTGCCAGCAGTTACTCGATTAGCGGAGATACGCAGTATTTT
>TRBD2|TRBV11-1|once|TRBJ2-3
CASRASGREVQYF
TGTGCCAGCCGAGCTAGCGGGAGGGAGGTGCAGTATTTT
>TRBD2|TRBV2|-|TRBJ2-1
CASSERASGSYNEQFF
TGTGCCAGCAGTGAAAGGGCTAGCGGGAGCTACAATGAGCAGTTCTTC
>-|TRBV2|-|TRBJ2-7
CASTEQRTVAYEQYF
TGTGCCAGCACTGAGCAGCGGACAGTTGCTTACGAGCAGTACTTC
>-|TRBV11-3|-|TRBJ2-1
CASSRGRREAVYEQFF
TGTGCCAGCAGCAGGGGCCGGAGGGAAGCCGTGTATGAGCAGTTCTTC
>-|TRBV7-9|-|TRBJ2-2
CASSVAGEENTGELFF
TGTGCCAGCAGCGTCGCTGGGGAGGAAAACACCGGGGAGCTGTTTTTT
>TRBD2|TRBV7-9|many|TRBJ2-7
CASSASPSGRIHEQYF
TGTGCCAGCAGCGCTAGCCCTAGCGGGAGAATCCACGAGCAGTACTTC
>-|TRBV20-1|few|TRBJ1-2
CSARESYGYTF
TGCAGTGCTAGGGAGTCCTATGGCTACACCTTC
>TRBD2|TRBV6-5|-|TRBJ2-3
CASSTAGGPDTQYF
TGTGCCAGCAGTACAGCGGGAGGGCCCGATACGCAGTATTTT
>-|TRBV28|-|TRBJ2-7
CAGRYQGSYEQYF
TGTGCCGGCCGGTACCAGGGGTCCTACGAGCAGTACTTC
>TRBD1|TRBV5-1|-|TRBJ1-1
CASSSYDRVAEAFF
TGCGCCAGCAGCTCCTATGACAGGGTCGCTGAAGCTTTCTTT
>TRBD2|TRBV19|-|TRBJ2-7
CASSWTSGVYEQYF
TGTGCCAGTTCGTGGACTAGCGGGGTCTACGAGCAGTACTTC